Below, 2 T cell receptor beta chains from the same sample are listed, as sequenced in a study of T cells after yellow fever vaccination. TCRdb reanalysed the 5' RACE reads using MiXCR and keeps one entry per CDR3 protein. The profile shows approximately 350,000 distinct CDR3 sequences, more than 9% of them singletons. Sequenced here: PBMCs, sampled on the day of the first yellow fever vaccination. These receptors were collected from a man younger than 35 who received the YFV17D yellow fever vaccine.

This clonotype was observed a handful of times. The CDR3 nucleotides are TGTGCCAGCAGCCAAGATCTCGGGGTCGAGCAGTACTTC. It codes for CASSQDLGVEQYF. The chain carries TRBV14 and TRBJ2-7; tentatively, D is TRBD2 (5 bases). V was trimmed by 0 bases and J by 6 bases, leaving 9 bases between them. The CDR3 covers 13 residues. Germline-derived CDR1 and CDR2 are SGHDN and FVKESK.

This clonotype was seen more than once but under ten times. The chain carries TRBV25-1 and TRBJ2-7; tentative D call: TRBD2 (5 bases). CDR3 length: 14 amino acids. Germline assignment: CDR1 MGHDK and CDR2 SYGVNS. The V end was cut by 2 bases, the J end by 3 bases, with 11 bases between. CDR3 region: CASSERLNGYEQYV. Written as DNA, the CDR3 is TGTGCCAGCAGTGAACGACTAAACGGCTACGAGCAGTACGTC.